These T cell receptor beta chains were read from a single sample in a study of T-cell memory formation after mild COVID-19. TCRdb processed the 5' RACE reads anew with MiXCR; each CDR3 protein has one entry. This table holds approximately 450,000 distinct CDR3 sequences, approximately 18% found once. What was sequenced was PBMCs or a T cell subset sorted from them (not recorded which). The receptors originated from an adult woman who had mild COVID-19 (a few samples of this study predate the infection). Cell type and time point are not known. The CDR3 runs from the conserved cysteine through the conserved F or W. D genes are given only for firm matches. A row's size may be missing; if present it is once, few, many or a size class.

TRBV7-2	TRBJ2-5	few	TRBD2	CASSPGGGPETQYF	TGTGCCAGCAGCCCGGGGGGGGGTCCAGAGACCCAGTACTTC
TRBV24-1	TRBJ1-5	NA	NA	CATSDGLQPQHF	TGTGCCACCAGTGATGGGCTTCAGCCCCAGCATTTT
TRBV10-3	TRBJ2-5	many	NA	CAIRDSLQETQYF	TGTGCCATCAGGGACAGCCTCCAAGAGACCCAGTACTTC
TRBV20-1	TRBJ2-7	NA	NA	CSAHLEYVQYF	TGCAGTGCCCACCTAGAATACGTGCAGTACTTC
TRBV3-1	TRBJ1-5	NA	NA	CASSRGAHQPQHF	TGTGCCAGCAGCCGAGGGGCCCATCAGCCCCAGCATTTT
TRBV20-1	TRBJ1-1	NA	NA	CSAIPGGRLEAFF	TGCAGTGCTATCCCGGGGGGCCGTCTCGAAGCTTTCTTT
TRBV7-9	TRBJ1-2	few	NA	CASSPSGRPGYTF	TGTGCCAGCAGCCCAAGCGGCAGGCCAGGCTACACCTTC
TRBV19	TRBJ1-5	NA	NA	CASSRPWGYNSNQPQHF	TGTGCCAGTAGTCGCCCCTGGGGCTACAATAGCAATCAGCCCCAGCATTTT
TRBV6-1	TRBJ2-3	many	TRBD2	CASVSGRVGDTQYF	TGTGCCAGCGTGAGCGGGAGGGTTGGAGATACGCAGTATTTT
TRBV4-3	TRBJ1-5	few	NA	CASSHRAGDGQPQHF	TGCGCCAGCAGCCACCGGGCAGGGGATGGTCAGCCCCAGCATTTT
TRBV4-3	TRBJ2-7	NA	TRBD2	CASSQGASGLYEQYF	TGCGCCAGCAGCCAAGGGGCTAGCGGGCTGTACGAGCAGTACTTC
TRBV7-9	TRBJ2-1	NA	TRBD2	CASGTETSREEFF	TGTGCCAGCGGAACCGAGACGAGTCGGGAGGAGTTCTTC
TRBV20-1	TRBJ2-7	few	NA	CSASIVASSYEQYF	TGCAGTGCTAGTATTGTGGCAAGCTCCTACGAGCAGTACTTC
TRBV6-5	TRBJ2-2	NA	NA	CASSYGAGELFF	TGTGCCAGCAGTTACGGGGCCGGGGAGCTGTTTTTT
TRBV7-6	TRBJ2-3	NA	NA	CASSLNMDTQYF	TGTGCCAGCAGCTTGAATATGGATACGCAGTATTTT
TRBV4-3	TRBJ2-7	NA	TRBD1	CASSQEGQGAEQYF	TGCGCCAGCAGCCAAGAGGGACAGGGTGCGGAGCAGTACTTC
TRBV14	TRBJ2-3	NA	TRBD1	CASSPRTGRRTDTQYF	TGTGCCAGCAGCCCGCGGACAGGGAGAAGAACAGATACGCAGTATTTT
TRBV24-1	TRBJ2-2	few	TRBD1	CATRDRTNTGELFF	TGTGCCACCCGGGACAGGACTAACACCGGGGAGCTGTTTTTT
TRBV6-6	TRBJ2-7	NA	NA	CASSYRQGHDEQYF	TGTGCCAGCAGTTATCGCCAGGGGCACGACGAGCAGTACTTC
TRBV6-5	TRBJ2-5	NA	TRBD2	CASSYTGGYLKTQYF	TGTGCCAGCAGTTACACGGGAGGCTACCTTAAGACCCAGTACTTC
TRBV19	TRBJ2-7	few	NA	CASSVPGYPYEQYF	TGTGCCAGTAGTGTTCCAGGGTACCCCTACGAGCAGTACTTC
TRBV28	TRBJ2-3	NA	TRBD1	CASSSGGTGDTQYF	TGTGCCAGCAGTTCAGGGGGCACAGGAGATACGCAGTATTTT
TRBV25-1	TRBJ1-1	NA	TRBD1	CASSELRGRDRPSNTEAFF	TGTGCCAGCAGTGAATTGAGGGGGCGCGACCGACCATCGAACACTGAAGCTTTCTTT
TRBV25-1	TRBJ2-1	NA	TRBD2	CASLPGAGGSSEQFF	TGTGCCAGCCTTCCTGGAGCGGGAGGAAGTAGTGAGCAGTTCTTC
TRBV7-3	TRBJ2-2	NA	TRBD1	CASSSGQPTGELFF	TGTGCCAGCAGCTCGGGACAGCCCACCGGGGAGCTGTTTTTT
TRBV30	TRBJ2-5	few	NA	CAWRQRGETQYF	TGTGCCTGGAGGCAGAGGGGAGAGACCCAGTACTTC
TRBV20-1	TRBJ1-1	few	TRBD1	CSATPGQGAGRTEAFF	TGCAGTGCTACCCCAGGACAGGGGGCAGGAAGGACTGAAGCTTTCTTT
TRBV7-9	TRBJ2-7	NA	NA	CASSFRVEQYF	TGTGCCAGCAGCTTCCGGGTCGAGCAGTACTTC
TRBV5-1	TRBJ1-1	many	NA	CASSETANTEAFF	TGCGCCAGCAGCGAGACAGCGAACACTGAAGCTTTCTTT
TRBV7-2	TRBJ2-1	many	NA	CASSPWANNEQFF	TGTGCCAGCAGCCCATGGGCCAACAATGAGCAGTTCTTC
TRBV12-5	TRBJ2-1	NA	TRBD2	CASGLAGGYNEQFF	TGTGCTAGTGGTTTGGCGGGGGGTTACAATGAGCAGTTCTTC
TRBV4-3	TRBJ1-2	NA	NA	CASSQDLYGGGYTF	TGCGCCAGCAGCCAAGATTTGTACGGGGGTGGCTACACCTTC
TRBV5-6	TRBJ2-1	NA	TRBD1	CASSLGTGINEQFF	TGTGCCAGCAGCTTGGGGACAGGGATCAATGAGCAGTTCTTC
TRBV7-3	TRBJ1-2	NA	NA	CASSLWEGEGYTF	TGTGCCAGCAGCTTATGGGAGGGGGAGGGCTACACCTTC
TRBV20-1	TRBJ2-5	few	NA	CSAPGGGVWETQYF	TGCAGTGCCCCCGGAGGCGGGGTCTGGGAGACCCAGTACTTC
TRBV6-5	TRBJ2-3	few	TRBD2	CASSYSSRGVTDTQYF	TGTGCCAGCAGTTACTCGAGTCGGGGGGTCACAGATACGCAGTATTTT
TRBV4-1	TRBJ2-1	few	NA	CASSQGTGGVYNEQFF	TGCGCCAGCAGCCAAGGGACGGGCGGAGTCTACAATGAGCAGTTCTTC
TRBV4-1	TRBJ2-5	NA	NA	CASSQEGTETQYF	TGCGCCAGCAGCCAAGAGGGGACAGAGACCCAGTACTTC
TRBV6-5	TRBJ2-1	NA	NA	CASSYSPVMGAWNEQFF	TGTGCCAGCAGTTACTCACCGGTGATGGGGGCATGGAATGAGCAGTTCTTC
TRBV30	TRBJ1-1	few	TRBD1	CAWSGAYVGTGPFF	TGTGCCTGGAGTGGAGCGTACGTTGGGACAGGCCCTTTCTTT
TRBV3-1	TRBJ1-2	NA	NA	CASSQDRGQTGGYTF	TGTGCCAGCAGCCAAGACCGGGGGCAGACGGGTGGCTACACCTTC
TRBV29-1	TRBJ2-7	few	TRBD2	CSVRLAGALEQYF	TGCAGCGTGCGACTAGCGGGAGCCCTAGAGCAGTACTTC
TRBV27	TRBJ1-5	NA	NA	CASSLSVNQPQHF	TGTGCCAGCAGTTTATCGGTCAATCAGCCCCAGCATTTT